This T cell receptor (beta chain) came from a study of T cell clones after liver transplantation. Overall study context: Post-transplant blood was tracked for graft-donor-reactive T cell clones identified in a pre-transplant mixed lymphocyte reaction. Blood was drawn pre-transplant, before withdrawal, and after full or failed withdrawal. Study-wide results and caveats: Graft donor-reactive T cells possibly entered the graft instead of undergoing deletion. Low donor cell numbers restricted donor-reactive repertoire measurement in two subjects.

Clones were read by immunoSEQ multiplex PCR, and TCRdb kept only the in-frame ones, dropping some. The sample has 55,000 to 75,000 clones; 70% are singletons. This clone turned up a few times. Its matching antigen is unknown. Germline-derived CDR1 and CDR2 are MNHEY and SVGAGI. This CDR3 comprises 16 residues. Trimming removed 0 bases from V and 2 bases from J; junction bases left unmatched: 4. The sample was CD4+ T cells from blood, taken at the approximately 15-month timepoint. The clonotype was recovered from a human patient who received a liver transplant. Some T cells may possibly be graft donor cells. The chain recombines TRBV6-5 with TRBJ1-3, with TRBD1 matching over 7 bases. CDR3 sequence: CASSYSLTGTGNTIYF. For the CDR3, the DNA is TGTGCCAGCAGTTACTCCCTGACAGGGACTGGAAACACCATATATTTT.